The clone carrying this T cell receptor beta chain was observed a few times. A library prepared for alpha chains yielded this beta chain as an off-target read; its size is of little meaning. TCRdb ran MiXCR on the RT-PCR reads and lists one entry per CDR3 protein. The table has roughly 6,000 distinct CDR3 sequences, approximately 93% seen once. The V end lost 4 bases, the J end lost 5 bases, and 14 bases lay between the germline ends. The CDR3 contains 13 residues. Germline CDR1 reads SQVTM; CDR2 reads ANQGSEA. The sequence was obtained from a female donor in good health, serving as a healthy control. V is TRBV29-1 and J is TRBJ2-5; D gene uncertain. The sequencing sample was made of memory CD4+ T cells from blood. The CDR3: CSVAAGHKETQYF. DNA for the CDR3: TGCAGCGTTGCAGCAGGCCACAAGGAGACCCAGTACTTC.